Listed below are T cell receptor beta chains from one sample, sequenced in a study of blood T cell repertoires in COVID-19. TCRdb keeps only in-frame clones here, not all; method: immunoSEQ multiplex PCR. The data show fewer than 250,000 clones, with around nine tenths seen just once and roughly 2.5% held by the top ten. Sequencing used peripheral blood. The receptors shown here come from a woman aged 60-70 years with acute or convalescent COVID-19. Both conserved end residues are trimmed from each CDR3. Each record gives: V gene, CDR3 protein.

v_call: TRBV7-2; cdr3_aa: ASRRGTSGINEQF
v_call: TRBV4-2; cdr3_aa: ASSQAGGNNSPLH
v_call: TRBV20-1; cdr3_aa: SAGTGGY
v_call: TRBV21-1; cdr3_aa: ASSKIDSGSFFSNNEQF
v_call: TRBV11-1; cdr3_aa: ASSLFRGANTEAF
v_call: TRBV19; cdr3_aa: ASSIERSGANVLT
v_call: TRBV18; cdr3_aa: ASSPLGEEAF
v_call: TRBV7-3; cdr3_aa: ASSAKHVTDTQY
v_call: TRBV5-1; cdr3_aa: ASSPEQGRYGYT
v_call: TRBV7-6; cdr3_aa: ASSLEAGDYEQY
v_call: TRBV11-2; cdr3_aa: ASSLDPPGSRNTIY
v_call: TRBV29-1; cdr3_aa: SAWGDYGYT
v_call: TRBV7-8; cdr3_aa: ASSLSRGATDQPQH
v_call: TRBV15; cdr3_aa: ATSRGGTGNEKLF
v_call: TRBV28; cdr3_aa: ASSPSGINTGELF
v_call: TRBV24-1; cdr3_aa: ATSDLAVAKNIQY
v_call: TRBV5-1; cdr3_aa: ASSFRTGRETQY
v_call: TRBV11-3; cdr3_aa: ASSKGLAAAGDTQY
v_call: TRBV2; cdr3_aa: ASRTGRSYNEQF
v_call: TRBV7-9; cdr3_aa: ASSSFAGREVYEQF
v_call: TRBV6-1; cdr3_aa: ASSAWDRGPPDYGYT
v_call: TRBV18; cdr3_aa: ASSGSKGPSGANVLT
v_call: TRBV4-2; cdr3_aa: ASSQEGGELGTDTQY
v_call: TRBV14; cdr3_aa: ASSQERQGAGGYT
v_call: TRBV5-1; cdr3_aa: ASSLAKNEQY
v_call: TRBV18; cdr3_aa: ASSPRPEVAYNEQF
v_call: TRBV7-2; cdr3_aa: ASSISGTDGYT
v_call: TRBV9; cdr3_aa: ASSPREGVSSPLH
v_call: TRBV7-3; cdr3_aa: ASSLEGSSYEQY
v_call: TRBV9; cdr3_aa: ASSVGRALSTDTQY
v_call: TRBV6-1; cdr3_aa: ASSEALRAGANVLT
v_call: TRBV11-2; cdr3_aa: ASSLNPDRGHGAF
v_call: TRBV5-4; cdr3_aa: ASSLHRTSYT
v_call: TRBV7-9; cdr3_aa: ASSLVPQATDTQY
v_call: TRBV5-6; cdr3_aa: ASRMPRLASGNHEQY
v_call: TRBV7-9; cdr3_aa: ASSSGRDIQY
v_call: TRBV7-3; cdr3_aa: ASSLGQGNTEAF
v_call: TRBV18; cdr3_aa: ASSRQETGELF
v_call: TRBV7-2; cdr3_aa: ASSTPAEGATYEQY